The 13 T cell receptor beta chains below come from one sample, sequenced in a study of cytomegalovirus exposure and HLA in healthy donors. Primers for the PCR totalled 60 Vbeta and 13 Jbeta. Sequenced by immunoSEQ multiplex PCR; TCRdb stores in-frame clones only, minus some. The sample yields around 300,000 clones, around four fifths seen once. The sequenced sample consisted of PBMCs. Receptors were obtained from a woman aged 40 to 50 in good health and CMV-seropositive.

The CDR3 DNA is TGTGCCAGCACCTTAGCGGGAGGGCCCTACGAGCAGTACTTC. It specifies CASTLAGGPYEQYF. The chain recombines TRBV28 with TRBJ2-7, with 11 bases matching TRBD2. This CDR3 spans 14 amino acids. The germline V gene has CDR1 MDHEN and CDR2 SYDVKM. V shed 7 bases and J 2 bases; nucleotides not matched to a gene: 4.

This chain links TRBV9 with TRBJ2-1, with 7 bases lining up with TRBD2. In germline, CDR1 is SGDLS, CDR2 YYNGEE. The V gene end was trimmed by 4 bases and the J gene end by 0 bases; junction bases not matched to a gene: 4. The CDR3 spans 15 residues. This CDR3 reads CASSPSGDSYNEQFF. CDR3 nucleotides: TGTGCCAGCAGCCCAAGCGGGGACTCCTACAATGAGCAGTTCTTC.

The rearrangement joins TRBV21-1 to TRBJ1-2. TRBV21-1 is shown as a pseudogene. The CDR3 consists of 9 residues. CDR3 sequence reads: CASSPRDTF. Here the CDR3 DNA reads TGTGCCAGCAGCCCCCGCGACACCTTC.

Worth noting for this clone: At the DNA level, this CDR3 is encoded by other sequences in the same sample as well. The CDR3 DNA sequence: TGTGCCAGCAGTAACCCGGGACAGGGGGCTTCCTACGAGCAGTACTTC. Translation: CASSNPGQGASYEQYF. The V gene is TRBV11-2, the J gene TRBJ2-7, with 12 bases fitting TRBD1. With V trimmed by 6 bases and J by 1 base, 7 bases remained unmatched. This CDR3 is 16 amino acids long. Germline V CDR1 and CDR2: SGHAT, FQNNGV.

The chain employs TRBV6-5 and TRBJ2-5; TRBD2 might be the D (5 bases). Judging by the DNA end, TRBJ2-7 fits better; the J call may be wrong. CDR3 length equals 14 residues. Per germline, CDR1 MNHEY and CDR2 SVGAGI. CDR3 sequence reads: CASSYAGGSYEQYF. The CDR3, as DNA: TGTGCCAGCAGTTACGCCGGAGGATCCTACGAGCAGTACTTC.

The V and J genes are TRBV10-3 and TRBJ2-1; 9 bases match TRBD1. CDR1 and CDR2 from the germline V gene are ENHRY and SYGVKD. The CDR3 runs to 14 residues. J gave up 9 bases and V 2 bases, and 5 bases lay outside the gene matches. The CDR3 coding sequence is TGTGCCATCAGTGAGACCCGACAGGGGGTTGAGCAGTTCTTC. This codes for CAISETRQGVEQFF.

The chain joins TRBV4-1 to TRBJ1-1; D might be TRBD1 (6 bases). This CDR3 comprises 16 residues. From germline, CDR1 is MGHRA and CDR2 YSYEKL. The V end lost 0 bases, the J end lost 2 bases, and 13 bases lay between the germline ends. As DNA, the CDR3 is TGCGCCAGCAGCCAAGAGGATCGGGGGGCAAACACTGAAGCTTTCTTT. It codes for CASSQEDRGANTEAFF.

The chain couples TRBV5-1 to TRBJ1-1; D may be TRBD1 (6 bases). The V end lost 3 bases, the J end lost 4 bases, and 16 bases lay between the germline ends. The CDR3 has 15 residues. CDR1 is SGHRS and CDR2 is YFSETQ in the germline V gene. The CDR3 is CASSSRGGVGTEAFF. The DNA for the CDR3 is TGCGCCAGCAGCTCGAGGGGGGGAGTGGGCACTGAAGCTTTCTTT.

V and J are TRBV5-1 and TRBJ2-4; TRBD2 matches at 13 bases. The CDR3 is 17 amino acids. V lost 5 bases to trimming and J lost 2 bases; unmatched junction nucleotides: 7. Germline loops: CDR1 SGHRS, CDR2 YFSETQ. CDR3: CASRDGLAGVTKNIQYF. CDR3 bases: TGCGCCAGCAGGGACGGACTAGCGGGAGTAACCAAAAACATTCAGTACTTC.

The chain employs TRBV7-2 and TRBJ2-6; D not certain. The CDR3 length is 16 residues. Deletions cut 1 base from V and 0 bases from J, with 7 bases between. Per the germline V gene, CDR1 is SGHTA and CDR2 is FQGNSA. The chain's CDR3 is CASSLGANSGANVLTF. CDR3 DNA: TGTGCCAGCAGCTTAGGGGCTAACTCTGGGGCCAACGTCCTGACTTTC.

The V call is TRBV5-6, the J call TRBJ2-7; weak D call: TRBD1 (6 bases). The CDR3 has 14 residues. Germline-derived CDR1 and CDR2 are SGHDT and YYEEEE. Trimming removed 4 bases at V and 0 bases at J, with 11 bases between. The CDR3 bases are TGTGCCAGCAGCCTGGACAGCAGCTCCTACGAGCAGTACTTC. Translated, it gives CASSLDSSSYEQYF.

The CDR3 sequence: CASSPSGVSYQPQHF. CDR3 sequence (DNA): TGTGCCAGCAGTCCCTCGGGGGTATCATATCAGCCCCAGCATTTT. This rearrangement joins TRBV28 to TRBJ1-5, with a possible D match to TRBD1 (5 bases). Trimming removed 5 bases at V and 5 bases at J, with 16 bases between. From germline, CDR1 is MDHEN and CDR2 SYDVKM. The CDR3 runs 15 residues. Supplemented by reference TRBV28 and TRBJ1-5, the full variable domain reads DVKVTQSSRYLVKRTGEKVFLECVQDMDHENMFWYRQDPGLGLRLIYFSYDVKMKEKGDIPEGYSVSREKKERFSLILESASTNQTSMYLCASSPSGVSYQPQHFGDGTRLSIL.

J is TRBJ2-1 and V is TRBV30, with 10 bases that match TRBD2. V was clipped by 0 bases and J by 6 bases; unmatched bases: 11. Germline assignment: CDR1 GTSNPN and CDR2 SVGIG (reference sequence). CDR3 length: 17 residues. CDR3 in DNA: TGTGCCTGGAGTGTACGAGGAGGGCTAGCGGGAGCCAATGAGCAGTTCTTC. This gives the protein CAWSVRGGLAGANEQFF. Complete variable domain (other parts from reference TRBV30 and TRBJ2-1): SQTIHQWPATLVQPVGSPLSLECTVEGTSNPNLYWYRQAAGRGLQLLFYSVGIGQISSEVPQNLSASRPQDRQFILSSKKLLLSDSGFYLCAWSVRGGLAGANEQFFGPGTRLTVL.